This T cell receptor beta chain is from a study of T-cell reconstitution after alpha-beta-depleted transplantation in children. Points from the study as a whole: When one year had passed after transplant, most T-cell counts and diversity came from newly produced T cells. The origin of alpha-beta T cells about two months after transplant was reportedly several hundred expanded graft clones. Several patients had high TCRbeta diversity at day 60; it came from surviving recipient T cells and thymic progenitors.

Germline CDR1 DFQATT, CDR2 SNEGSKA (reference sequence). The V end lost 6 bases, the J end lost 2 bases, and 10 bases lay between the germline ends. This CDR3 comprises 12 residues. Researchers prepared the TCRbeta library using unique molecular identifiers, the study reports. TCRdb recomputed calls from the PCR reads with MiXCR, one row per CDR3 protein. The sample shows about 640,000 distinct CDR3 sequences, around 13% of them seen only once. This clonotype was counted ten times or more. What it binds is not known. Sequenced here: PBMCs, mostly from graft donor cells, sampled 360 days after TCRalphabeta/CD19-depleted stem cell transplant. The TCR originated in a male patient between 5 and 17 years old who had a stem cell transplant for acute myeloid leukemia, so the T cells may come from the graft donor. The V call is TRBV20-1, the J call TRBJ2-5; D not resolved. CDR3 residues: CSASLAQETQYF. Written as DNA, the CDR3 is TGCAGTGCCTCGCTGGCTCAAGAGACCCAGTACTTC.